Listed below are T cell receptor beta chains from one sample, sequenced in a study of cytomegalovirus exposure and HLA in healthy donors. The assay was immunoSEQ multiplex PCR, and TCRdb's table has in-frame clones only and misses some. The sample holds around 150,000 clones, 79% seen once. Input material: PBMCs. The receptors were gathered from a man aged 45-65 years in good health and CMV-seropositive. Both conserved end residues are part of each CDR3. Fields, in order: V gene, clone size, D gene, J gene, CDR3 protein, CDR3 DNA. The D gene is left open where the match is weak. Some rows have no size entry. The others give once, few or many, or a class for an expanded clone.

v_gene: TRBV11-3; abundance: .; d_gene: .; j_gene: TRBJ2-7; CDR3aa: CASSLGHNYEQYF; CDR3nt: TGTGCCAGCAGCCTGGGGCACAACTACGAGCAGTACTTC
v_gene: TRBV7-8; abundance: .; d_gene: .; j_gene: TRBJ1-5; CDR3aa: CASSPSPRAANQPQHF; CDR3nt: TGTGCCAGCAGCCCCTCCCCCAGGGCGGCCAATCAGCCCCAGCATTTT
v_gene: TRBV5-4; abundance: .; d_gene: .; j_gene: TRBJ2-3; CDR3aa: CASSFGLGGRNTQYF; CDR3nt: TGTGCCAGCAGCTTTGGTTTAGGGGGACGGAATACGCAGTATTTT
v_gene: TRBV27; abundance: .; d_gene: TRBD1; j_gene: TRBJ1-1; CDR3aa: CASRASRRGNSNEAFF; CDR3nt: TGTGCCAGCAGGGCCAGTCGCAGGGGGAACTCCAATGAAGCTTTCTTT
v_gene: TRBV15; abundance: .; d_gene: TRBD2; j_gene: TRBJ2-7; CDR3aa: CATSRVGTSGSYEQYF; CDR3nt: TGTGCCACCAGCAGAGTCGGGACTAGCGGGAGTTACGAGCAGTACTTC
v_gene: TRBV10-1; abundance: .; d_gene: .; j_gene: TRBJ2-7; CDR3aa: CASSLGLGYEQYF; CDR3nt: TGCGCCAGCAGTCTGGGACTCGGATACGAGCAGTACTTC
v_gene: TRBV11-3; abundance: .; d_gene: .; j_gene: TRBJ1-1; CDR3aa: CASSVNRNTEAFF; CDR3nt: TGTGCCAGCAGCGTGAACAGGAACACTGAAGCTTTCTTT
v_gene: TRBV28; abundance: .; d_gene: TRBD1; j_gene: TRBJ1-1; CDR3aa: CASSSFTGGITEAFF; CDR3nt: TGTGCCAGCAGTTCATTTACAGGGGGCATCACTGAAGCTTTCTTT
v_gene: TRBV28; abundance: .; d_gene: .; j_gene: TRBJ2-7; CDR3aa: CASSLSGQKLYEQYF; CDR3nt: TGTGCCAGCAGTTTATCCGGACAGAAACTCTACGAGCAGTACTTC
v_gene: TRBV2; abundance: .; d_gene: .; j_gene: TRBJ2-5; CDR3aa: CASSEVWRLQETQYF; CDR3nt: TGTGCCAGCAGTGAAGTTTGGCGGTTGCAAGAGACCCAGTACTTC
v_gene: TRBV5-1; abundance: .; d_gene: TRBD1; j_gene: TRBJ2-7; CDR3aa: CASSFRDRAYEQYF; CDR3nt: TGCGCCAGCAGCTTCCGGGACAGAGCCTACGAGCAGTACTTC
v_gene: TRBV5-4; abundance: .; d_gene: TRBD2; j_gene: TRBJ2-1; CDR3aa: CASSRTSSYNEQFF; CDR3nt: TGTGCCAGCAGTCGGACTAGCAGCTACAATGAGCAGTTCTTC
v_gene: TRBV11-2; abundance: .; d_gene: .; j_gene: TRBJ2-7; CDR3aa: CASSLGSGNGQYF; CDR3nt: TGTGCCAGCAGCTTAGGTTCCGGGAACGGGCAGTACTTC
v_gene: TRBV18; abundance: .; d_gene: TRBD2; j_gene: TRBJ2-7; CDR3aa: CASSPGTPGLDIYEQYF; CDR3nt: TGTGCCAGCTCACCGGGGACTCCGGGACTAGATATCTACGAGCAGTACTTC
v_gene: TRBV4-2; abundance: .; d_gene: .; j_gene: TRBJ2-3; CDR3aa: CASSQEPRVDTQYF; CDR3nt: TGTGCCAGCAGCCAAGAACCTCGGGTCGATACGCAGTATTTT
v_gene: TRBV4-1; abundance: .; d_gene: .; j_gene: TRBJ1-4; CDR3aa: CASSQGQGFIGTNEKLFF; CDR3nt: TGCGCCAGCAGCCAAGGGCAGGGTTTTATAGGAACTAATGAAAAACTGTTTTTT
v_gene: TRBV19; abundance: .; d_gene: .; j_gene: TRBJ2-5; CDR3aa: CASSIGGQETQYF; CDR3nt: TGTGCCAGTAGTATCGGCGGTCAAGAGACCCAGTACTTC
v_gene: TRBV28; abundance: .; d_gene: TRBD2; j_gene: TRBJ2-3; CDR3aa: CASSRGTSGRRLADTQYF; CDR3nt: TGTGCCAGCAGCCGAGGGACTAGCGGGAGAAGGTTAGCAGATACGCAGTATTTT
v_gene: TRBV30; abundance: once; d_gene: TRBD1; j_gene: TRBJ2-7; CDR3aa: CAWSVVGAQGSSYEQYF; CDR3nt: TGTGCCTGGAGTGTGGTAGGTGCACAGGGGAGTTCCTACGAGCAGTACTTC
v_gene: TRBV5-1; abundance: .; d_gene: .; j_gene: TRBJ2-3; CDR3aa: CASSFFVPSDTDTQYF; CDR3nt: TGCGCCAGCAGCTTCTTTGTTCCTAGCGACACAGATACGCAGTATTTT
v_gene: TRBV7-9; abundance: once; d_gene: TRBD1; j_gene: TRBJ2-7; CDR3aa: CASSFGTGYEQYF; CDR3nt: TGTGCCAGCAGCTTCGGGACAGGCTACGAGCAGTACTTC
v_gene: TRBV4-2; abundance: once; d_gene: TRBD2; j_gene: TRBJ2-1; CDR3aa: CASSPKIAGESYRVAYNEQFF; CDR3nt: TGTGCCAGCAGCCCAAAAATAGCGGGAGAATCGTACAGGGTCGCCTACAATGAGCAGTTCTTC
v_gene: TRBV28; abundance: few; d_gene: TRBD1; j_gene: TRBJ1-4; CDR3aa: CATGTVVTNEKLFF; CDR3nt: TGTGCCACGGGGACAGTGGTAACTAATGAAAAACTGTTTTTT
v_gene: TRBV19; abundance: once; d_gene: TRBD2; j_gene: TRBJ2-3; CDR3aa: CASSGGASGTPSTDTQYF; CDR3nt: TGTGCCAGTAGTGGCGGGGCTAGCGGGACTCCTAGCACAGATACGCAGTATTTT
v_gene: TRBV19; abundance: .; d_gene: .; j_gene: TRBJ1-5; CDR3aa: CASSTGFQPQHF; CDR3nt: TGTGCCAGTAGTACAGGGTTTCAGCCCCAGCATTTT
v_gene: TRBV5-4; abundance: .; d_gene: TRBD2; j_gene: TRBJ2-5; CDR3aa: CASSPGLAGVRGETQYF; CDR3nt: TGTGCCAGCAGCCCGGGACTAGCGGGAGTTAGGGGAGAGACCCAGTACTTC
v_gene: TRBV18; abundance: few; d_gene: .; j_gene: TRBJ2-7; CDR3aa: CASSPARNSYEQYF; CDR3nt: TGTGCCAGCTCACCTGCCAGGAACTCCTACGAGCAGTACTTC
v_gene: TRBV7-9; abundance: .; d_gene: TRBD2; j_gene: TRBJ2-1; CDR3aa: CASSYRDYRYNEQFF; CDR3nt: TGTGCCAGCAGCTACCGGGACTACCGATACAATGAGCAGTTCTTC
v_gene: TRBV5-1; abundance: .; d_gene: .; j_gene: TRBJ1-1; CDR3aa: CASSYGQHNEAFF; CDR3nt: TGCGCCAGCAGCTACGGACAGCACAATGAAGCTTTCTTT